This record concerns one T cell receptor (beta chain) sequence. Its antigen is not known. All TRB cDNA libraries came from 5' RACE performed with UMI labels. TCRdb reprocessed the 5' RACE reads, with one entry per CDR3 protein and no DNA. This sample's clone table lists 45,000 to 65,000 distinct CDR3 sequences. This record comes from a study of CXCR3-negative and CXCR3-positive naive CD8 T cells. Study context: Cumulative TRB read yield was around 150 million, averaging about 1.5 +/- 0.3 million per library. Findings and limits, study-wide: The authors found comparable surface CD5 between naive subsets and inferred TCR strength from TRB CDR3 properties.

The CDR3 sequence is 17 residues long. Looked up from germline, CDR1 is SGHVS and CDR2 is FQNEAQ. The V gene is TRBV7-8, the J gene TRBJ2-2; absent DNA, TCRdb's TRBD2 call cannot be checked. This sequence originates from a human donor in good health. Some clones in this sample may be carry-over from other donors' samples. The sample comprised naive CXCR3- CD8+ T cells from blood. Described subset: CD45RO-CCR7+CD27+CD95- naive CD8+ T cells lacking CXCR3 (TNR3-). The CDR3 spells CASSTREAGRNTGELFF.